The 10 T cell receptor beta chains presented below share a single source sample, sequenced in a study of a mutant IDH1 vaccine in newly diagnosed glioma. TCRdb's copy holds only in-frame clones and misses some; the assay was immunoSEQ multiplex PCR. The sample lists some 71,000 clones; approximately 86% were seen once. Time point here: week 35, safety follow-up. Doses comprised 300 ug of mutant IDH1 20-mer peptide each, plus topical imiquimod. These TCRs' antigens remain unknown. The sequencing used PBMCs, collected from a glioma patient whose treatment included an IDH1 peptide vaccine. The receptors shown here come from a man under 40 with glioma.

The CDR3 bases are TGTGCCAGCAGCCAAGGGAGGGGTGAGCAAGAGACCCAGTACTTC. Translated: CASSQGRGEQETQYF. The chain employs TRBV9 and TRBJ2-5; 7 nucleotides match TRBD2. V was pared by 4 bases and J by 2 bases, with 8 bases of the junction left unmatched. Germline assignment: CDR1 SGDLS and CDR2 YYNGEE. This CDR3 has 15 amino acids.

V and J are TRBV28 and TRBJ2-1, with 9 nucleotides matching TRBD2. The V gene end was trimmed by 4 bases and the J gene end by 7 bases; junction bases not matched to a gene: 11. CDR1 is MDHEN and CDR2 is SYDVKM in the germline V gene. CDR3 length equals 16 residues. The CDR3 sequence is CASSSLSGRFLNEQFF. CDR3 coding DNA: TGTGCCAGCAGTTCCCTTAGCGGGAGATTTTTAAATGAGCAGTTCTTC. The full variable domain, its missing parts supplied by reference TRBV28 and TRBJ2-1, is DVKVTQSSRYLVKRTGEKVFLECVQDMDHENMFWYRQDPGLGLRLIYFSYDVKMKEKGDIPEGYSVSREKKERFSLILESASTNQTSMYLCASSSLSGRFLNEQFFGPGTRLTVL.

The sample holds a few counts of this clone. The V call is TRBV7-6, the J call TRBJ2-1; 8 bases fit TRBD2. J was trimmed by 9 bases and V by 5 bases; bases with no gene match: 3. The CDR3 is 12 residues long. From germline, CDR1 is SGHVS and CDR2 FNYEAQ. CDR3 bases: TGTGCCAGCAGCGCGGGGGGTGGTGAGCAGTTCTTC. It translates to CASSAGGGEQFF.

The genes are TRBV15 and TRBJ1-4; D gene uncertain. The CDR3 covers 13 residues. Trimming removed 4 bases at V and 0 bases at J, with 3 bases between. CDR1 is LNHNV and CDR2 is YYDKDF in the germline V gene (reference sequence). The CDR3: CATSITTNEKLFF. DNA of the CDR3: TGTGCCACCAGCATTACAACTAATGAAAAACTGTTTTTT. Drawing the rest from reference TRBV15 and TRBJ1-4, the complete variable domain is DAMVIQNPRYQVTQFGKPVTLSCSQTLNHNVMYWYQQKSSQAPKLLFHYYDKDFNNEADTPDNFQSRRPNTSFCFLDIRSPGLGDTAMYLCATSITTNEKLFFGSGTQLSVL.

Notes on this clone: This specimen includes other DNA sequences encoding the same CDR3. The CDR3 spells CASSLFGSSNQPQHF. Here the CDR3 DNA reads TGCGCCAGCAGCCTGTTCGGCAGTAGCAATCAGCCCCAGCATTTT. The rearrangement uses TRBV5-1 and TRBJ1-5; D is unclear. V lost 4 bases and J lost 0, with 11 bases in between. The CDR3 covers 15 residues. Germline V lookup: CDR1 SGHRS, CDR2 YFSETQ.

This chain connects TRBV28 to TRBJ2-7, with TRBD2 as a possible D gene (6 bases). Trimming shortened V by 5 bases and J by 1 base, and 12 bases separated the two germline ends. Germline V gene data show CDR1 as MDHEN and CDR2 as SYDVKM. The CDR3 runs 14 residues. CDR3 nucleotides: TGTGCCAGCAGTCAACCCGGGACTTCCTACGAGCAGTACTTC. Residues: CASSQPGTSYEQYF.

This chain links TRBV29-1 with TRBJ1-4; maybe TRBD1 (6 bases). V was trimmed by 5 bases and J by 7 bases, leaving 8 bases between them. This CDR3 region has 11 residues. CDR1 and CDR2 (germline): SQVTM, ANQGSEA. CDR3 residues: CSVRTVEKLFF. The CDR3 nucleotides are TGCAGCGTTAGGACAGTTGAAAAACTGTTTTTT.

The chain employs TRBV18 and TRBJ1-1; 8 bases are a match to TRBD1. Germline V CDR1 and CDR2: KGHSH, LQKENI. The V segment lost 6 bases and the J segment 5 bases; nucleotides outside the gene matches: 5. There are 13 residues in the CDR3. As DNA, the CDR3 is TGTGCCAGCTCCCCGACAGGGGCAACTGAAGCTTTCTTT. It is translated as CASSPTGATEAFF.

The chain carries TRBV9 and TRBJ2-2; 11 bases line up with TRBD2. CDR3 length: 16 amino acids. Unmatched junction bases numbered 5, after V lost 3 bases and J lost 4 bases. In germline, CDR1 is SGDLS, CDR2 YYNGEE. The CDR3 nucleotides are TGTGCCAGCAGCGCCGGGACTAGCGGTCTCACCGGGGAGCTGTTTTTT. This codes for CASSAGTSGLTGELFF.

The J gene is TRBJ1-1, the V gene TRBV7-6; perhaps TRBD1 as D (5 bases). The germline V gene has CDR1 SGHVS and CDR2 FNYEAQ. The CDR3 is 13 residues long. The DNA for the CDR3 is TGTGCGATAACACGGCGGGGGGACACTGAAGCTTTCTTT. Amino acid sequence: CAITRRGDTEAFF.